These 8 T cell receptor beta chains came from one sample sequenced in a study of long-term antiretroviral therapy in people with HIV. Version v3.0 of the immunoSEQ assay was performed at survey level. The assay was immunoSEQ multiplex PCR, and TCRdb's table has in-frame clones only and misses some. The sample holds over 8,500 clones, around 77% seen once. Sequenced material: unsorted PBMCs, taken 0.4 years before starting antiretroviral therapy. The receptor source for this set is a man aged 30 to 39 with HIV.

The chain links TRBV7-7 to TRBJ1-1; possibly TRBD1 for D (6 bases). Germline lookup yields CDR1 SSHAT and CDR2 FNYEAQ (reference sequence). The CDR3 runs 13 residues. Between the trimmed V and J ends, which lost 8 bases and 1 base, there was a span of 11 bases. The chain's CDR3 is CASAQQGNTEAFF. The CDR3 nucleotides read TGTGCCAGCGCCCAACAGGGGAACACTGAAGCTTTCTTT.

The chain carries TRBV7-3 and TRBJ1-2; D possibly corresponds to TRBD1 (5 bases). Germline V gene data show CDR1 as SGHTA and CDR2 as FQGTGA. V shed 6 bases and J shed 1 base, with 9 bases lying between them. The CDR3 sequence is 13 residues long. The CDR3 region is CASSRDSNYGYTF. CDR3 DNA sequence: TGTGCCAGCAGTCGAGACAGTAACTATGGCTACACCTTC.

This CDR3 reads CASSRLAGAVDEQFF. CDR3 nucleotide sequence: TGTGCCAGCAGCCGACTAGCGGGGGCGGTGGATGAGCAGTTCTTC. The chain carries TRBV7-3 and TRBJ2-1, with 12 bases lining up with TRBD2. Germline V gives CDR1 SGHTA, CDR2 FQGTGA. V was clipped by 5 bases and J by 8 bases; unmatched bases: 7. The CDR3 sequence is 15 residues long. The complete variable domain, with remaining parts taken from reference TRBV7-3 and TRBJ2-1, reads GAGVSQTPSNKVTEKGKYVELRCDPISGHTALYWYRQSLGQGPEFLIYFQGTGAADDSGLPNDRFFAVRPEGSVSTLKIQRTERGDSAVYLCASSRLAGAVDEQFFGPGTRLTVL.

The chain combines TRBV6-5 with TRBJ1-6, with D possibly matching TRBD1 (6 bases). Per germline, CDR1 MNHEY and CDR2 SVGAGI. The V gene lost 6 bases and the J gene lost 4 bases, with 13 bases spanning the gap. CDR3 length: 15 residues. CDR3 nucleotide sequence: TGTGCCAGCAGCTCAAAGGGGGGGTATAATTCACCCCTCCACTTT. It codes for CASSSKGGYNSPLHF.

The chain combines TRBV4-1 with TRBJ1-3; a possible D gene is TRBD1 (5 bases). CDR1 and CDR2 (germline): MGHRA, YSYEKL. The length of the CDR3 is 15 residues. Trimming took 1 base from V and 4 from J, leaving 11 bases between them. The chain's CDR3 is CASSQVGAAGNTIYF. DNA of the CDR3: TGCGCCAGCAGCCAAGTAGGGGCAGCCGGAAACACCATATATTTT.

The V gene is TRBV2, the J gene TRBJ2-6; D is uncertain. Trimming left V 2 bases short and J 0 bases short, with 14 bases between. Germline CDR1 is SNHLY and CDR2 is FYNNEI. The CDR3 is made up of 18 amino acids. The CDR3 region is CASSERTPLSSGANVLTF. DNA for the CDR3: TGTGCCAGCAGTGAAAGGACGCCTCTGAGCTCTGGGGCCAACGTCCTGACTTTC.

This rearrangement joins TRBV27 to TRBJ1-1; perhaps TRBD1 as D (5 bases). CDR3 length: 14 amino acids. CDR1 MNHEY and CDR2 SMNVEV come from the germline V gene (reference sequence). V lost 3 bases and J 4 bases, leaving 12 bases between the germline ends. The CDR3 coding sequence is TGTGCCAGCAGTTTGAAGGGGCACCCCACTGAAGCTTTCTTT. The encoded protein is CASSLKGHPTEAFF.

V usage is TRBV5-1 and J usage is TRBJ1-2; D possibly corresponds to TRBD1 (6 bases). The V and J ends lost 1 base and 2 bases respectively, with 12 bases between them. Germline CDR1 SGHRS, CDR2 YFSETQ. This CDR3 comprises 15 residues. In DNA form, the CDR3 reads TGCGCCAGCAGCTTGACACAGGGAACAAACTATGGCTACACCTTC. As protein: CASSLTQGTNYGYTF. Complete variable domain (other parts from reference TRBV5-1 and TRBJ1-2): KAGVTQTPRYLIKTRGQQVTLSCSPISGHRSVSWYQQTPGQGLQFLFEYFSETQRNKGNFPGRFSGRQFSNSRSEMNVSTLELGDSALYLCASSLTQGTNYGYTFGSGTRLTVV.